A selection of T cell receptor beta chains follows, all from one sample in a study of T cells after yellow fever vaccination. TCRdb re-analysed the 5' RACE reads in MiXCR, keeping a single row per CDR3 protein. This sample has under 300,000 distinct CDR3 sequences, with 10% to 15% found just once. Sequencing used CD4+ T cells sorted from PBMCs, obtained 45 days after the yellow fever booster vaccination. The origin of the receptors is a young man who received the YFV17D yellow fever vaccine. CDR3s include the opening cysteine and the closing phenylalanine or tryptophan. The D gene is left open where the match is weak. The size entry is marked missing in some rows and otherwise reads once, few, many or a size class.

TRBV12-3/TRBV12-4,NA,TRBJ2-3,NA,16,CASVPGRRVSTDTQYF,TGTGCCAGCGTACCGGGCAGGAGGGTGAGCACAGATACGCAGTATTTT
TRBV24-1,few,TRBJ1-2,NA,13,CATSDFAGTGYTF,TGTGCCACCAGTGATTTTGCAGGGACTGGCTACACCTTC
TRBV2,few,TRBJ2-2,TRBD1,16,CASSGQGFSNTGELFF,TGTGCCAGCAGCGGACAGGGCTTCTCCAACACCGGGGAGCTGTTTTTT
TRBV5-1,NA,TRBJ2-1,TRBD1,14,CASSQGQSYNEQFF,TGCGCCAGCAGCCAGGGACAGAGCTACAATGAGCAGTTCTTC
TRBV20-1,few,TRBJ2-7,TRBD1,15,CSAINRDRYSYEQYF,TGCAGTGCAATTAATAGGGACAGGTACTCCTACGAGCAGTACTTC
TRBV5-6,few,TRBJ2-1,TRBD2,17,CASSLSLAGAWYNEQFF,TGTGCCAGCAGCTTATCACTAGCGGGAGCCTGGTACAATGAGCAGTTCTTC
TRBV25-1,NA,TRBJ1-2,NA,14,CASGSARGGYGYTF,TGTGCCAGCGGGAGCGCGAGGGGGGGATATGGCTACACCTTC
TRBV11-2,few,TRBJ2-5,NA,13,CASSLGASETQYF,TGTGCCAGCAGCTTAGGCGCGTCAGAGACCCAGTACTTC
TRBV5-1,NA,TRBJ2-7,TRBD2,13,CASSRAGEGEQYF,TGCGCCAGCAGCCGAGCGGGAGAGGGAGAGCAGTACTTC
TRBV27,few,TRBJ2-5,TRBD2,17,CASSPGLAARGQETQYF,TGTGCCAGCAGTCCGGGACTAGCGGCCCGGGGGCAAGAGACCCAGTACTTC
TRBV20-1,few,TRBJ2-7,TRBD2,16,CSARGRLAGGPREQYF,TGCAGTGCTAGAGGTAGACTAGCGGGAGGGCCGAGGGAGCAGTACTTC
TRBV7-2,many,TRBJ2-7,NA,13,CASSLAQTYEQYF,TGTGCCAGCAGCTTAGCACAGACCTACGAGCAGTACTTC
TRBV7-7,many,TRBJ2-3,TRBD2,17,CASSLDVAGAGTDTQYF,TGTGCCAGCAGCTTAGACGTAGCGGGAGCCGGCACAGATACGCAGTATTTT
TRBV10-3,few,TRBJ2-1,NA,14,CAIRADSQDNEQFF,TGTGCCATCAGGGCTGATTCCCAAGACAATGAGCAGTTCTTC
TRBV12-3/TRBV12-4,many,TRBJ2-5,TRBD2,16,CASSLGGLAGVETQYF,TGTGCCAGCAGCTTAGGGGGACTAGCGGGAGTAGAGACCCAGTACTTC
TRBV15,NA,TRBJ2-1,NA,15,CATSPRGPSYNEQFF,TGTGCCACCAGCCCACGGGGGCCCTCCTACAATGAGCAGTTCTTC
TRBV20-1,many,TRBJ2-7,NA,12,CSARSHRYEQYF,TGCAGTGCAAGGAGTCATAGGTACGAGCAGTACTTC
TRBV27,NA,TRBJ2-2,NA,12,CASRRSTGELFF,TGTGCCAGCAGGAGAAGCACCGGGGAGCTGTTTTTT
TRBV6-1,NA,TRBJ1-5,NA,13,CASRMDGDQPQHF,TGTGCCAGCAGGATGGACGGAGATCAGCCCCAGCATTTT
TRBV10-2,NA,TRBJ2-7,TRBD2,13,CASSEGTSGRKYF,TGCGCCAGCAGTGAGGGGACTAGCGGGAGGAAGTACTTC
TRBV18,many,TRBJ2-5,TRBD2,14,CASSPGLSQETQYF,TGTGCCAGCTCACCGGGACTATCCCAAGAGACCCAGTACTTC
TRBV24-1,NA,TRBJ2-1,NA,16,CATSDKDARRGNEQFF,TGTGCCACCAGTGACAAAGACGCGCGCCGAGGCAATGAGCAGTTCTTC
TRBV20-1,NA,TRBJ2-4,NA,15,CSASRVREAKNIQYF,TGCAGTGCTAGTCGAGTCCGGGAAGCCAAAAACATTCAGTACTTC
TRBV7-2,NA,TRBJ2-5,TRBD2,15,CASRGAGGPRETQYF,TGTGCCAGCAGGGGAGCGGGAGGGCCTCGAGAGACCCAGTACTTC
TRBV7-3,NA,TRBJ2-5,TRBD2,16,CASSLSGGRVQETQYF,TGTGCCAGCAGCTTAAGTGGCGGGAGGGTCCAAGAGACCCAGTACTTC
TRBV7-2,NA,TRBJ1-5,NA,16,CASSLAGRGNRQPQHF,TGTGCCAGCAGCTTAGCGGGGAGGGGAAACCGTCAGCCCCAGCATTTT